Listed below are T cell receptor beta chains from one sample, sequenced in a study of shared clonotypes between healthy human individuals. Some clones are missing from TCRdb's copy, which holds only in-frame ones; the method was immunoSEQ multiplex PCR. Of about a million clones in the sample, approximately 80% were seen once. Material: memory CD4+ T cells from PBMCs. Receptor source: a man aged 18-30 years in good health. Some clones in this sample may be carry-over from other donors' samples. CDR3s include the opening cysteine and the closing phenylalanine or tryptophan. D genes are given only for firm matches. Expanded clones are given a class, and other clones once, few, many or no size at all.

d_call	v_call	clone_size	j_call	cdr3_aa	cdr3_nt
TRBD1	TRBV27	NA	TRBJ1-2	CASSLKGTGLGGYTF	TGTGCCAGCAGTTTAAAAGGGACAGGGCTGGGGGGCTACACCTTC
TRBD1	TRBV14	NA	TRBJ2-7	CASSQSGQGATQYF	TGTGCCAGCAGCCAAAGCGGACAGGGGGCAACGCAGTACTTC
NA	TRBV5-1	NA	TRBJ2-5	CASSALGGEEETQYF	TGCGCCAGCAGCGCTCTGGGGGGCGAAGAAGAGACCCAGTACTTC
TRBD2	TRBV27	NA	TRBJ2-1	CASSLYSSGRGEQFF	TGTGCCAGCAGTTTATACTCTAGCGGGAGGGGTGAGCAGTTCTTC
NA	TRBV6-1	NA	TRBJ2-3	CASSLQGRDTQYF	TGTGCCAGCAGCTTACAGGGACGGGATACGCAGTATTTT
NA	TRBV5-1	NA	TRBJ2-7	CASSPQSYEQYF	TGCGCCAGCAGCCCGCAGTCTTACGAGCAGTACTTC
NA	TRBV7-2	NA	TRBJ1-2	CASSNDTGSRYTF	TGTGCCAGCAGCAATGATACAGGGAGCCGCTACACCTTC
NA	TRBV7-3	NA	TRBJ1-1	CASSLGPGNTEAFF	TGTGCCAGCAGCTTAGGTCCGGGGAACACTGAAGCTTTCTTT
TRBD1	TRBV2	once	TRBJ2-6	CASRRWGQGNRGSGANVLTF	TGTGCCAGCAGACGATGGGGACAGGGGAATAGGGGATCTGGGGCCAACGTCCTGACTTTC
NA	TRBV9	NA	TRBJ1-3	CASSVEAGAGNTIYF	TGTGCCAGCAGCGTAGAGGCAGGGGCTGGAAACACCATATATTTT
NA	TRBV11-2	few	TRBJ1-1	CASSYPFYTRRFTEAFF	TGTGCCAGCAGCTACCCTTTTTATACTAGGAGATTCACTGAAGCTTTCTTT
TRBD1	TRBV19	once	TRBJ1-5	CASSGPQGASSQPQHF	TGTGCCAGTAGCGGGCCGCAGGGGGCGAGCTCTCAGCCCCAGCATTTT
NA	TRBV6-1	NA	TRBJ2-1	CASRRDGSYNEQFF	TGTGCCAGCAGGAGGGACGGATCCTACAATGAGCAGTTCTTC
TRBD2	TRBV29-1	NA	TRBJ2-3	CSVRTAGGTDTQYF	TGCAGCGTTCGGACTGCGGGGGGGACAGATACGCAGTATTTT
TRBD2	TRBV18	few	TRBJ2-1	CASSQGTSGTGEQFF	TGTGCCAGCTCACAAGGGACTAGCGGGACGGGTGAGCAGTTCTTC
TRBD2	TRBV6-1	NA	TRBJ2-7	CASSRPGTSRGLF	TGTGCCAGCAGCCGCCCGGGGACTAGCCGGGGACTCTTC
NA	TRBV10-3	many	TRBJ1-2	CAISESGTVLSSYGYTF	TGTGCCATCAGTGAGTCGGGGACCGTCTTGAGTAGCTATGGCTACACCTTC
TRBD2	TRBV7-2	few	TRBJ2-5	CASRESERGETQYF	TGTGCCAGCAGAGAAAGCGAGCGGGGGGAGACCCAGTACTTC
NA	TRBV2	NA	TRBJ2-1	CASSLSGPSYNEQFF	TGTGCCAGCAGCCTTAGCGGACCTTCCTACAATGAGCAGTTCTTC
TRBD1	TRBV5-1	NA	TRBJ1-3	CASSLVATGPGNTIYF	TGCGCCAGCAGCTTGGTGGCGACAGGGCCTGGAAACACCATATATTTT
TRBD1	TRBV6-5	many	TRBJ2-1	CASRTGQGPYNEQFF	TGTGCCAGCAGGACGGGACAGGGGCCCTACAATGAGCAGTTCTTC
TRBD2	TRBV28	many	TRBJ2-1	CASSSPGTSGYNEQFF	TGTGCCAGCAGTAGTCCCGGGACTAGCGGATACAATGAGCAGTTCTTC
NA	TRBV7-9	NA	TRBJ1-1	CASSSSGERLSEAFF	TGTGCCAGCAGCTCGTCCGGCGAGCGTCTGAGTGAAGCTTTCTTT
TRBD1	TRBV9	NA	TRBJ1-2	CASSVGTGEGGYTF	TGTGCCAGCAGCGTAGGGACAGGGGAGGGCGGCTACACCTTC
TRBD2	TRBV4-2	NA	TRBJ2-5	CASSPGTSGSRETQYF	TGTGCCAGCAGCCCTGGGACTAGCGGGAGTAGGGAGACCCAGTACTTC
NA	TRBV5-6	NA	TRBJ1-5	CASSLAGGAGQPQHF	TGTGCCAGCAGCTTGGCTGGGGGCGCGGGTCAGCCCCAGCATTTT
NA	TRBV2	NA	TRBJ2-4	CASSEFTRGNIQYF	TGTGCCAGCAGTGAATTCACGAGGGGAAACATTCAGTACTTC
NA	TRBV10-3	NA	TRBJ2-7	CAIKEGPSYEQYF	TGTGCCATCAAAGAGGGGCCCTCCTACGAGCAGTACTTC
NA	TRBV4-2	few	TRBJ2-6	CASSPGLLHSGANVLTF	TGTGCCAGCAGCCCGGGACTTCTCCACTCTGGGGCCAACGTCCTGACTTTC
NA	TRBV19	NA	TRBJ2-1	CASSIGSRSYNEQFF	TGTGCCAGTAGTATAGGATCTCGTTCCTACAATGAGCAGTTCTTC
TRBD1	TRBV28	once	TRBJ1-2	CASSFPSDRSYGYTF	TGTGCCAGCAGTTTCCCCTCGGACAGGAGCTATGGCTACACCTTC
NA	TRBV5-1	NA	TRBJ2-7	CASSETGLSYEQYF	TGCGCCAGCAGCGAGACAGGTCTCTCCTACGAGCAGTACTTC
TRBD1	TRBV2	NA	TRBJ1-2	CASSLQQGAYYGYTF	TGTGCCAGCAGTCTTCAACAGGGGGCGTACTATGGCTACACCTTC
NA	TRBV27	NA	TRBJ1-2	CASSLSRTHNYGYTF	TGTGCCAGCAGTCTATCCCGGACCCATAACTATGGCTACACCTTC
NA	TRBV7-9	once	TRBJ1-2	CASSSQRTGYGYTF	TGTGCCAGCAGCTCGCAACGGACGGGGTATGGCTACACCTTC
TRBD2	TRBV6-5	NA	TRBJ2-2	CASTGGGAGELFF	TGTGCCAGCACCGGGGGGGGCGCCGGGGAGCTGTTTTTT
NA	TRBV18	NA	TRBJ2-7	CASSLTGTSIRQYF	TGTGCCAGCTCATTAACCGGGACATCAATTAGGCAGTACTTC
NA	TRBV13	NA	TRBJ1-3	CASSRTEGASGNTIYF	TGTGCCAGCAGCCGGACAGAAGGGGCCTCTGGAAACACCATATATTTT
TRBD2	TRBV5-4	NA	TRBJ2-7	CASSLAASGNYEQYF	TGTGCCAGCAGCTTGGCTGCTAGCGGTAACTACGAGCAGTACTTC
NA	TRBV6-1	NA	TRBJ1-5	CASSEIGASNQPQHF	TGTGCCAGCAGTGAAATCGGGGCCAGCAATCAGCCCCAGCATTTT
NA	TRBV7-7	NA	TRBJ1-1	CASSPLAGANTEAFF	TGTGCCAGCAGCCCACTAGCGGGGGCTAACACTGAAGCTTTCTTT
NA	TRBV7-6	NA	TRBJ2-3	CASSPQRDTQYF	TGTGCCAGCAGCCCCCAGAGGGATACGCAGTATTTT
NA	TRBV5-5	NA	TRBJ1-2	CASSMTGTNYGYTF	TGTGCCAGCAGCATGACAGGCACCAACTATGGCTACACCTTC
TRBD1	TRBV29-1	NA	TRBJ1-5	CSVGTGDSNQPQHF	TGCAGCGTTGGGACAGGAGATAGCAATCAGCCCCAGCATTTT
TRBD1	TRBV11-3	NA	TRBJ2-7	CASSPGQGSYEQYF	TGTGCCAGCAGCCCAGGACAGGGTTCCTACGAGCAGTACTTC
NA	TRBV29-1	once	TRBJ2-1	CSVRVNNEQFF	TGCAGCGTGAGGGTTAACAATGAGCAGTTCTTC
NA	TRBV28	NA	TRBJ1-2	CASSLFRGGYGYTF	TGTGCCAGCAGTTTATTTAGGGGGGGCTATGGCTACACCTTC
TRBD1	TRBV5-1	NA	TRBJ2-7	CASSTGQGGYEQYF	TGCGCCAGCAGCACTGGACAGGGTGGCTACGAGCAGTACTTC
NA	TRBV28	few	TRBJ1-3	CASKDWTAFSGNTIYF	TGTGCCAGCAAAGATTGGACAGCTTTCTCTGGAAACACCATATATTTT
TRBD2	TRBV6-5	NA	TRBJ2-7	CASSSATSGSSGCEF	TGTGCCAGCAGTTCCGCGACTAGCGGGAGCTCTGGCTGTGAATTC
TRBD1	TRBV2	NA	TRBJ2-7	CASSDSRQGIYEQYF	TGTGCCAGCAGTGACTCGAGACAGGGGATCTACGAGCAGTACTTC
NA	TRBV11-1	few	TRBJ1-1	CASSRQLENTEAFF	TGTGCCAGCAGCCGACAGCTAGAGAACACTGAAGCTTTCTTT
NA	TRBV5-1	NA	TRBJ1-1	CASSRVGSNTEAFF	TGCGCCAGCAGCCGCGTTGGTTCGAACACTGAAGCTTTCTTT
NA	TRBV5-4	NA	TRBJ2-3	CASSLVTNPDTDTQYF	TGTGCCAGCAGCTTGGTCACTAACCCCGACACAGATACGCAGTATTTT
NA	TRBV6-1	NA	TRBJ1-4	CASRAQPREKLFF	TGTGCCAGCAGAGCTCAACCGAGAGAAAAACTGTTTTTT
NA	TRBV9	NA	TRBJ1-3	CASSVVGGSGNTIYF	TGTGCCAGCAGCGTAGTGGGAGGCTCTGGAAACACCATATATTTT
NA	TRBV5-4	NA	TRBJ2-7	CASSLEPGAYEQYF	TGTGCCAGCAGCTTGGAACCAGGGGCCTACGAGCAGTACTTC